The TCR beta chain under discussion was sequenced for a study of T-cell reconstitution after alpha-beta-depleted transplantation in children. Study-wide results and caveats: Diversity and T-cell counts at one year after transplant derived mostly from new T cells. Reportedly, alpha-beta T cells present about two months post-transplant originated from several hundred expanded clones of graft origin. Surviving recipient T cells and thymic progenitors accounted for the high day-60 TCRbeta diversity observed in some patients.

TCRbeta library preparation incorporated unique molecular identifiers. TCRdb re-called the PCR reads with MiXCR, one entry per CDR3 protein. The table lists approximately 190,000 distinct CDR3 sequences, around 5.9% of them singletons. This clonotype was counted ten times or more. The antigen remains unidentified. V lost 5 bases, J lost 2 bases, and 5 bases stayed unmatched. The CDR3 has 14 residues. The germline V gene has CDR1 SEHNR and CDR2 FQNEAQ (reference sequence). The source of this sequence is a girl under two years old with combined immunodeficiency, due to receive a stem cell transplant. The rearrangement uses TRBV7-9 and TRBJ2-7, with 8 nucleotides matching TRBD1. The sequenced sample was PBMCs, obtained before TCRalphabeta/CD19-depleted stem cell transplant. The DNA of the CDR3 is TGTGCCAGCAGCCCAGGGGGCAGGACCTACGAGCAGTACTTC. It specifies CASSPGGRTYEQYF.